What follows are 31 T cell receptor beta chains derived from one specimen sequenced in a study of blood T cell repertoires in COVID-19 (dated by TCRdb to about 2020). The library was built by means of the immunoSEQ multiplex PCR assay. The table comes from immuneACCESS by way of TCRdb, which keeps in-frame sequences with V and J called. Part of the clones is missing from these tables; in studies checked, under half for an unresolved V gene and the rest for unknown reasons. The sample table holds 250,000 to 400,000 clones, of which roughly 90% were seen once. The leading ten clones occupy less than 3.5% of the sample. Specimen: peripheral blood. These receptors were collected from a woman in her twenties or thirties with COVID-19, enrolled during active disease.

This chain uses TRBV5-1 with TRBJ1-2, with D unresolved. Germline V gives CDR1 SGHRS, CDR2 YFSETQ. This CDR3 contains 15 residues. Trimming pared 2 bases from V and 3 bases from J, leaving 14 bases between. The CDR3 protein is CASSFYPYPYYGYTF. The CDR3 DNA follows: TGCGCCAGCAGCTTCTACCCTTACCCTTACTATGGCTACACCTTC.

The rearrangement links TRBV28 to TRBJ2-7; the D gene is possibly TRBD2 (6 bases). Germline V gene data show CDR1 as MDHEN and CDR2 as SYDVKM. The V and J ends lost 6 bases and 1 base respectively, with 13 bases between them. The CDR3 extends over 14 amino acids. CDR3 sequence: CASSGDSLSYEQYF. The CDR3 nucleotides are TGTGCCAGCAGCGGGGACTCCCTTTCCTACGAGCAGTACTTC.

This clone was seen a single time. The CDR3 is CASSLQAANGYTF. The CDR3 nucleotides are TGTGCCAGCAGCTTACAGGCAGCCAATGGCTACACCTTC. V is TRBV7-2 and J is TRBJ1-2; D remains unclear. Germline CDR1 SGHTA, CDR2 FQGNSA. This CDR3 contains 13 residues. Trimming removed 2 bases from V and 6 bases from J, with 10 bases in between.

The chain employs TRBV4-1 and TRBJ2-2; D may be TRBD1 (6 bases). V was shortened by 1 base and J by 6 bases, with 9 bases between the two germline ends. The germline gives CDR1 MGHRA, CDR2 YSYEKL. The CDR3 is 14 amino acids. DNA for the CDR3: TGCGCCAGCAGCCAAGGGGACACCCCCGGGGAGCTGTTTTTT. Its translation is CASSQGDTPGELFF.

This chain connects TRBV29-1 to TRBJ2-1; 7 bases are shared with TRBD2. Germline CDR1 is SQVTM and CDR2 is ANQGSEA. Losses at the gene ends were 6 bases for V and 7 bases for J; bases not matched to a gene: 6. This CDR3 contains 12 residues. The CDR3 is CSVGGSRNEQFF. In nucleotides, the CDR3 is TGCAGCGTCGGCGGGAGTAGAAATGAGCAGTTCTTC.

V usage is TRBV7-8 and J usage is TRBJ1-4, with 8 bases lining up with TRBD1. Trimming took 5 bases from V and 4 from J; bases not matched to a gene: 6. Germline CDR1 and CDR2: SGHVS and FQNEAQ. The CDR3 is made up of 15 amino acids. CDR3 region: CASSTRDRRNEKLFF. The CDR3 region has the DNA TGTGCCAGCAGCACCCGGGACAGGCGTAATGAAAAACTGTTTTTT.

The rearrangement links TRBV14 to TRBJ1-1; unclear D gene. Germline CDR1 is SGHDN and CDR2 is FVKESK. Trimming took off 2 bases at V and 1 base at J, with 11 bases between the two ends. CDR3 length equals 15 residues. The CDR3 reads CASSQRRSANTEAFF. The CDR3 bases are TGTGCCAGCAGCCAAAGGAGAAGTGCGAACACTGAAGCTTTCTTT. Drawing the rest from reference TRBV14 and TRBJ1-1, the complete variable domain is EAGVTQFPSHSVIEKGQTVTLRCDPISGHDNLYWYRRVMGKEIKFLLHFVKESKQDESGMPNNRFLAERTGGTYSTLKVQPAELEDSGVYFCASSQRRSANTEAFFGQGTRLTVV.

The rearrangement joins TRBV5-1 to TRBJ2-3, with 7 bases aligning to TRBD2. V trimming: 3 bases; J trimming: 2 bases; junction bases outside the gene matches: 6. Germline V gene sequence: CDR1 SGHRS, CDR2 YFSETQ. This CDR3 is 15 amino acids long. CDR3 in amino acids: CASSSQAGYTDTQYF. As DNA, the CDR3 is TGCGCCAGCAGCTCCCAAGCGGGATACACAGATACGCAGTATTTT.

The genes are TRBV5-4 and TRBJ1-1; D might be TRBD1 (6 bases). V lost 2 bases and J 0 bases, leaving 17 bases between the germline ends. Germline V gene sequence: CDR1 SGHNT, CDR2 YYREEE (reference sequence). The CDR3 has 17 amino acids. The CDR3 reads CASSLNGQSLMNTEAFF. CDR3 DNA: TGTGCCAGCAGCTTAAATGGACAGAGCTTAATGAACACTGAAGCTTTCTTT.

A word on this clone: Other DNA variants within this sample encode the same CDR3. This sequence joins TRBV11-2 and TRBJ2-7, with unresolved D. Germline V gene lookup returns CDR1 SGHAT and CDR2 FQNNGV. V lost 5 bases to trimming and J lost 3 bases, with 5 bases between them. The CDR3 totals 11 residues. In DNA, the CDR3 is TGTGCCAGCAGCCCGCGCTACGAGCAGTACTTC. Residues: CASSPRYEQYF. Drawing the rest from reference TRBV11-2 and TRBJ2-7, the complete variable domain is EAGVAQSPRYKIIEKRQSVAFWCNPISGHATLYWYQQILGQGPKLLIQFQNNGVVDDSQLPKDRFSAERLKGVDSTLKIQPAKLEDSAVYLCASSPRYEQYFGPGTRLTVT.

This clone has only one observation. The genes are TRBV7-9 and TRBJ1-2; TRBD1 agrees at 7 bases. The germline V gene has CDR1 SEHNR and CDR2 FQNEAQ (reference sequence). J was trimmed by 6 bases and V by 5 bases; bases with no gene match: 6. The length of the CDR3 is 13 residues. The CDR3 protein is CASSRGTDHGYTF. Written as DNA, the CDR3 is TGTGCCAGCAGCAGAGGGACAGACCATGGCTACACCTTC.

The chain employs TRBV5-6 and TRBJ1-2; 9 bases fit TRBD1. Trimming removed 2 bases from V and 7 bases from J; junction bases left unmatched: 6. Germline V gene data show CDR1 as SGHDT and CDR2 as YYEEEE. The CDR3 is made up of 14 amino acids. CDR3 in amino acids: CASSFGTGKFGYTF. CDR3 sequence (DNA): TGTGCCAGCAGCTTCGGGACAGGGAAGTTTGGCTACACCTTC.

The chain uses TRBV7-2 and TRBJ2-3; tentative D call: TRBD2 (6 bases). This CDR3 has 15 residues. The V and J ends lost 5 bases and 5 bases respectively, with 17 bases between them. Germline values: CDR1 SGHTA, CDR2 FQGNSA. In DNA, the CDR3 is TGTGCCAGCAGCCACCGGACTACCTTCCAAGATACGCAGTATTTT. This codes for CASSHRTTFQDTQYF.

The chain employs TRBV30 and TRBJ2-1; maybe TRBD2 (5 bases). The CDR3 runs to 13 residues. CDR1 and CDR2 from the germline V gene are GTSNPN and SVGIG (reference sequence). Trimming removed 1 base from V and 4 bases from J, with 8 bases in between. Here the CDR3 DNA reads TGTGCCTGGAGTGCCAGGACTTACAATGAGCAGTTCTTC. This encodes CAWSARTYNEQFF.

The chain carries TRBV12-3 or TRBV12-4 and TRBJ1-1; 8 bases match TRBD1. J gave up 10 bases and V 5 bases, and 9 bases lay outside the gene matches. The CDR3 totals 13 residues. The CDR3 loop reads CASSTRTGRGAFF. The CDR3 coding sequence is TGTGCCAGCAGTACTAGGACAGGGAGGGGAGCTTTCTTT.

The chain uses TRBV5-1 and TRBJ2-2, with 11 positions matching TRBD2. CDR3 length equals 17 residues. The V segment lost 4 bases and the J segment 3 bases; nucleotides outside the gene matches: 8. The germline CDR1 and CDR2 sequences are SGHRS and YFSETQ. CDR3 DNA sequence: TGCGCCAGCAGCGTGGGGCTAGCGGGAGGAGACACCGGGGAGCTGTTTTTT. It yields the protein CASSVGLAGGDTGELFF.

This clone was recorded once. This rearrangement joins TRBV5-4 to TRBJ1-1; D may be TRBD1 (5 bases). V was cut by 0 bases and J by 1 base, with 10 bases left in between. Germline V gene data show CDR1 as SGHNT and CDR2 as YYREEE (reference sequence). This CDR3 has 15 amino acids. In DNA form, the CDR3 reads TGTGCCAGCAGCTTGGCTGCAGGGCGGAACACTGAAGCTTTCTTT. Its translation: CASSLAAGRNTEAFF.

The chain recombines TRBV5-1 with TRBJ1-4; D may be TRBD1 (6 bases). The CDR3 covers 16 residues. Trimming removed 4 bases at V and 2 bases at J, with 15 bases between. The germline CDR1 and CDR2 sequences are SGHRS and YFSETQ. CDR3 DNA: TGCGCCAGCAGCATTCCACAGGGCACTACTAATGAAAAACTGTTTTTT. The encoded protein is CASSIPQGTTNEKLFF.

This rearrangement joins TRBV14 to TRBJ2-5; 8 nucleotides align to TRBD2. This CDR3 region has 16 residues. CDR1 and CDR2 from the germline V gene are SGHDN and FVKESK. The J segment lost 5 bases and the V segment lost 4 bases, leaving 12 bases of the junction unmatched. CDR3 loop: CASSPRGTSEGETQYF. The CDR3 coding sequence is TGTGCCAGCAGCCCCCGGGGGACTAGTGAAGGGGAGACCCAGTACTTC.

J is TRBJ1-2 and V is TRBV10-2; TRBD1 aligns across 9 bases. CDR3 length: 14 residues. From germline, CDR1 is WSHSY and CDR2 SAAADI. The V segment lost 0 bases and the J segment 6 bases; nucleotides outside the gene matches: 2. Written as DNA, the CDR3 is TGCGCCAGCAGTGAGTCTGGACAGGGGCATGGCTACACCTTC. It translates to CASSESGQGHGYTF.

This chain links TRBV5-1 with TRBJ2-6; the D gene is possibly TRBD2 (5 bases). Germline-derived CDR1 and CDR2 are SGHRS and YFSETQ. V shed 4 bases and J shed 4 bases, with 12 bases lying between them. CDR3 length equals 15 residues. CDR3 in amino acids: CASSPDGVGANVLTF. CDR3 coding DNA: TGCGCCAGCAGCCCCGACGGGGTCGGGGCCAACGTCCTGACTTTC.

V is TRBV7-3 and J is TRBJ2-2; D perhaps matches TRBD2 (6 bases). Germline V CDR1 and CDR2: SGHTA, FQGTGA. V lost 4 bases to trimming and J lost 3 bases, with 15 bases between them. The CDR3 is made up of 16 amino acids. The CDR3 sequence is CASSSTTSRHTGELFF. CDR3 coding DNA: TGTGCCAGCAGCTCGACGACTAGTCGTCACACCGGGGAGCTGTTTTTT.

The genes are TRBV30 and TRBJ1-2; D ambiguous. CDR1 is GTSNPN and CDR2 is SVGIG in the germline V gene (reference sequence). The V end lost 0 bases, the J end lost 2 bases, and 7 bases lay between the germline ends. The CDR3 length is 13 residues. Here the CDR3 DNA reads TGTGCCTGGAGTGTACTGAAAAACTATGGCTACACCTTC. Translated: CAWSVLKNYGYTF.

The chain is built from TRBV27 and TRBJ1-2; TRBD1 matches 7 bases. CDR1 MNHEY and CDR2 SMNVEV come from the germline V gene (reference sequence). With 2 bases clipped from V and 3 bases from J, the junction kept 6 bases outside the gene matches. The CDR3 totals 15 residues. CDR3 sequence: CASSLGTASYYGYTF. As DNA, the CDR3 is TGTGCCAGCAGTTTAGGGACAGCCAGTTACTATGGCTACACCTTC.

The CDR3 loop reads CSASPGQDNEKLFF. As DNA, the CDR3 is TGCAGCGCCTCACCGGGACAGGATAATGAAAAACTGTTTTTT. This chain uses TRBV29-1 with TRBJ1-4; 8 bases are a match to TRBD1. Germline V lookup: CDR1 SQVTM, CDR2 ANQGSEA. The CDR3 has 14 amino acids. The V and J ends lost 7 bases and 4 bases, in that order; junction bases with no gene match: 8.

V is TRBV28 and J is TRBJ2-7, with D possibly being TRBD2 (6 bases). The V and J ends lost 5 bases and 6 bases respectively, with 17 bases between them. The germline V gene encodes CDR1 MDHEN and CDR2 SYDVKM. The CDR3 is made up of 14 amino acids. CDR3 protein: CASSRGEGFSEQYF. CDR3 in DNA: TGTGCCAGCAGTCGCGGGGAAGGTTTCTCCGAGCAGTACTTC.

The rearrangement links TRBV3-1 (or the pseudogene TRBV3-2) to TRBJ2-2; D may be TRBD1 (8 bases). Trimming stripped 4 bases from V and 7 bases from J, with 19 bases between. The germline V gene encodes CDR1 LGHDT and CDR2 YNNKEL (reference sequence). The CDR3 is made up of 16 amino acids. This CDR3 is CASSPRSTGGGGELFF. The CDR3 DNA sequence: TGTGCCAGCAGCCCCCGTAGTACAGGGGGGGGCGGGGAGCTGTTTTTT.

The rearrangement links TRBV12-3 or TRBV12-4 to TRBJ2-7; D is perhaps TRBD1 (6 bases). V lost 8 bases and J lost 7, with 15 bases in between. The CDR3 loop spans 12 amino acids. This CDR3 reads CASSRTAGEQYF. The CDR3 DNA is TGTGCCAGCTCCCGGACAGCCGGTGAGCAGTACTTC.

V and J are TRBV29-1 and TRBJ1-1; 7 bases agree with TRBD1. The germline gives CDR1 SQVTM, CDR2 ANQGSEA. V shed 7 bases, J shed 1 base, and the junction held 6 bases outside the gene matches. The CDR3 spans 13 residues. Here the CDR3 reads CSGRGGWNTEAFF. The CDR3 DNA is TGCAGCGGAAGAGGGGGCTGGAACACTGAAGCTTTCTTT.

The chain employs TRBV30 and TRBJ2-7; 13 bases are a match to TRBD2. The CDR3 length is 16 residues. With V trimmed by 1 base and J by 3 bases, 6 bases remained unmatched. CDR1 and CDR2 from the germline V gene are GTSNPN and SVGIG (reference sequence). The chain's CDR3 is CAWSGLAGGSYYEQYF. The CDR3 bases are TGTGCCTGGAGTGGACTAGCGGGAGGCTCCTACTACGAGCAGTACTTC. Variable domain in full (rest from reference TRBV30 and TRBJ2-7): SQTIHQWPATLVQPVGSPLSLECTVEGTSNPNLYWYRQAAGRGLQLLFYSVGIGQISSEVPQNLSASRPQDRQFILSSKKLLLSDSGFYLCAWSGLAGGSYYEQYFGPGTRLTVT.

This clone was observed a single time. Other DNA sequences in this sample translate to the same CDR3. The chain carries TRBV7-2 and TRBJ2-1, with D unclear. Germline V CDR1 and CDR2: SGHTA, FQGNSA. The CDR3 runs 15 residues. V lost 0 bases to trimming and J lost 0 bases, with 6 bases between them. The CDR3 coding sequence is TGTGCCAGCAGCTTAGCGGGCAGCTCCTACAATGAGCAGTTCTTC. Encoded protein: CASSLAGSSYNEQFF.